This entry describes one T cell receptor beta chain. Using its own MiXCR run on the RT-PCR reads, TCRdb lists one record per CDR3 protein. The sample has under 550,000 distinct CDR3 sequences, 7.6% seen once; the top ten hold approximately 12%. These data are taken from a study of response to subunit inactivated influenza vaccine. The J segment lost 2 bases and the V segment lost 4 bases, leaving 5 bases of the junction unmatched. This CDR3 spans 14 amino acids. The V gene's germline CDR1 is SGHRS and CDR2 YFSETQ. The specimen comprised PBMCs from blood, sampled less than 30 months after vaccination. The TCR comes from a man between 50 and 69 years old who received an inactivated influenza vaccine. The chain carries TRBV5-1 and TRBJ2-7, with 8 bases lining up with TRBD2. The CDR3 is CASSEGLGTYEQYF. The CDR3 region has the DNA TGCGCCAGCAGCGAGGGACTAGGAACCTACGAGCAGTACTTC.